The 30 T cell receptor beta chains below come from one sample, sequenced in a study of beta chain features in type 1 diabetes. Study outcomes and limitations: A moderate, significant TCRB CDR3 shortening appeared in type 1 diabetes across four CD4+ subsets.

Their recognized antigens are unknown. All of the isolated RNA was reverse transcribed, so expressed TCRB transcripts were sequenced. Assay used: immunoSEQ multiplex PCR; TCRdb lists only in-frame clones, some missing. The repertoire holds 300,000 to 350,000 clones, with about 13% as singletons. Sequencing was performed on naive CD4+ T cells from blood. Receptors originate from a woman under 30 with type 1 diabetes.

This clone was counted a few times. The chain joins TRBV11-3 to TRBJ2-3; 10 bases align to TRBD2. The V and J ends lost 5 bases and 1 base, in that order; junction bases with no gene match: 9. Germline CDR1 is SGHNT and CDR2 is YENEEA. This CDR3 comprises 17 residues. CDR3 bases: TGTGCCAGCAGCCCTTCGACTAGCGGGTATCGCACAGATACGCAGTATTTT. Translation: CASSPSTSGYRTDTQYF.

The chain employs TRBV7-9 and TRBJ1-1; possibly TRBD1 for D (5 bases). The V gene lost 2 bases and the J gene lost 3 bases, with 10 bases spanning the gap. The germline V gene encodes CDR1 SEHNR and CDR2 FQNEAQ (reference sequence). The CDR3 loop spans 14 amino acids. CDR3 in amino acids: CASSLRREDTEAFF. The CDR3 DNA is TGTGCCAGCAGCTTACGCAGGGAGGACACTGAAGCTTTCTTT.

The chain has TRBV5-1 and TRBJ2-3; 8 bases line up with TRBD2. The CDR3 runs to 15 residues. CDR1 and CDR2 from the germline V gene are SGHRS and YFSETQ. Trimming cost V 0 bases and J 3 bases; bases outside gene matches: 3. The DNA for the CDR3 is TGCGCCAGCAGCTTGGGAGGCGGGAGGACAGATACGCAGTATTTT. Translation: CASSLGGGRTDTQYF.

This chain connects TRBV5-1 to TRBJ2-2; 8 bases are a match to TRBD2. V shed 6 bases and J 2 bases; nucleotides not matched to a gene: 9. Germline CDR1 reads SGHRS; CDR2 reads YFSETQ. The CDR3 has 16 residues. The CDR3 loop is CASKPSSGVNTGELFF. CDR3 bases: TGCGCCAGCAAGCCCAGTAGCGGGGTAAACACCGGGGAGCTGTTTTTT.

This clone was found a few times. This chain joins TRBV30 and TRBJ1-5; no firm D call. This CDR3 region has 14 residues. Germline V gene sequence: CDR1 GTSNPN, CDR2 SVGIG (reference sequence). Deletions cut 1 base from V and 6 bases from J, with 13 bases between. For the CDR3, the DNA is TGTGCCTGGAGTGGGGTGGGTGGAGTTCAGCCCCAGCATTTT. Translating gives CAWSGVGGVQPQHF.

This chain links TRBV27 with TRBJ1-2; the D gene is possibly TRBD1 (6 bases). Trimming cost V 3 bases and J 7 bases, with 12 bases left between them. The CDR3 is 13 residues long. The germline V gene encodes CDR1 MNHEY and CDR2 SMNVEV (reference sequence). CDR3 residues: CASSLQGRSGYTF. The DNA for the CDR3 is TGTGCCAGCAGTTTGCAGGGGCGGTCTGGCTACACCTTC.

V is TRBV18 and J is TRBJ2-7, with 9 bases lining up with TRBD2. V was clipped by 5 bases and J by 3 bases; unmatched bases: 5. CDR3 length equals 14 residues. Germline V gives CDR1 KGHSH, CDR2 LQKENI. Written as DNA, the CDR3 is TGTGCCAGCTCATCCGGGACTAGCATCTACGAGCAGTACTTC. This gives the protein CASSSGTSIYEQYF. Filled out from reference TRBV18 and TRBJ2-7, the complete variable domain reads NAGVMQNPRHLVRRRGQEARLRCSPMKGHSHVYWYRQLPEEGLKFMVYLQKENIIDESGMPKERFSAEFPKEGPSILRIQQVVRGDSAAYFCASSSGTSIYEQYFGPGTRLTVT.

The chain has TRBV7-2 and TRBJ1-1, with 7 bases identical to TRBD1. V lost 4 bases to trimming and J lost 1 base; unmatched junction nucleotides: 3. This CDR3 is built from 14 residues. The V gene's germline CDR1 is SGHTA and CDR2 FQGNSA. The CDR3 region is CASSYQGGNTEAFF. CDR3 DNA sequence: TGTGCCAGCAGCTATCAGGGGGGGAACACTGAAGCTTTCTTT.

The CDR3 is CASRQTTGQETQYF. The DNA for the CDR3 is TGTGCCAGCCGCCAAACTACAGGTCAAGAGACCCAGTACTTC. The chain employs TRBV5-5 and TRBJ2-5; perhaps TRBD1 as D (5 bases). The CDR3 is 14 residues long. Per germline, CDR1 SGHKS and CDR2 YYEKEE (reference sequence). V lost 7 bases and J 2 bases, leaving 15 bases between the germline ends.

The chain is built from TRBV29-1 and TRBJ1-2; TRBD1 aligns across 7 bases. CDR3 length: 14 amino acids. J lost 5 bases, V lost 6 bases, and 12 bases had no gene match. CDR1 is SQVTM and CDR2 is ANQGSEA in the germline V gene. The CDR3: CSVTGRQGSYGYTF. CDR3 DNA sequence: TGCAGCGTAACGGGCCGACAGGGATCGTATGGCTACACCTTC. The complete variable domain, with remaining parts taken from reference TRBV29-1 and TRBJ1-2, reads SAVISQKPSRDICQRGTSLTIQCQVDSQVTMMFWYRQQPGQSLTLIATANQGSEATYESGFVIDKFPISRPNLTFSTLTVSNMSPEDSSIYLCSVTGRQGSYGYTFGSGTRLTVV.

This clone was detected a few times. The rearrangement links TRBV19 to TRBJ1-2; 9 bases fit TRBD1. CDR3 length: 15 amino acids. V was pared by 4 bases and J by 6 bases, with 9 bases of the junction left unmatched. Germline CDR1 reads LNHDA; CDR2 reads SQIVND (reference sequence). The CDR3 loop reads CASSTTRDRVNGYTF. Here the CDR3 DNA reads TGTGCCAGTAGTACGACAAGGGACAGGGTCAATGGCTACACCTTC.

The chain recombines TRBV28 with TRBJ2-2; no definite D call. Deletions cut 3 bases from V and 10 bases from J, with 9 bases between. Germline loops: CDR1 MDHEN, CDR2 SYDVKM. This CDR3 spans 12 amino acids. CDR3: CASSFYSVELFF. The CDR3 DNA is TGTGCCAGCAGTTTTTATTCGGTGGAGCTGTTTTTT.

This clone was detected only a few times. The chain carries TRBV9 and TRBJ2-5, with D possibly matching TRBD2 (6 bases). V was trimmed by 4 bases and J by 5 bases, leaving 12 bases between them. CDR3 length: 13 amino acids. The germline V gene has CDR1 SGDLS and CDR2 YYNGEE. CDR3 nucleotide sequence: TGTGCCAGCAGCACTACTAGCTGGGAGACCCAGTACTTC. Protein sequence: CASSTTSWETQYF.

This clone appeared a few times. The chain joins TRBV7-2 to TRBJ2-1; D gene ambiguous. The V and J ends lost 1 base and 3 bases respectively, with 7 bases between them. CDR1 and CDR2 from the germline V gene are SGHTA and FQGNSA. The CDR3 runs 14 residues. The CDR3 DNA follows: TGTGCCAGCAGCTTAGTGCGGCACTACAATGAGCAGTTCTTC. Its translation is CASSLVRHYNEQFF.

The sample holds a few counts of this clone. The CDR3 loop reads CASSLDSYRDPQFF. CDR3 DNA: TGTGCCAGCAGCTTAGACTCTTACCGGGATCCACAGTTCTTC. The V and J genes are TRBV11-2 and TRBJ2-1; D might be TRBD2 (5 bases). V lost 0 bases and J lost 13, with 16 bases in between. The CDR3 runs to 14 residues. Germline CDR1 reads SGHAT; CDR2 reads FQNNGV.

This clone was counted a few times. The chain carries TRBV28 and TRBJ2-3, with TRBD1 as a possible D gene (6 bases). From germline, CDR1 is MDHEN and CDR2 SYDVKM. The CDR3 has 14 amino acids. V lost 6 bases, J lost 1 base, and 11 bases lay in between. This chain's CDR3 is CASSTRQGTDTQYF. CDR3 nucleotide sequence: TGTGCCAGCAGCACCAGACAGGGCACAGATACGCAGTATTTT.

This rearrangement joins TRBV21-1 to TRBJ1-5; the table's D gene call, TRBD1, was not cross checked with the DNA. TRBV21-1 is shown as a pseudogene. This CDR3 is built from 19 residues. The DNA for the CDR3 is TGTGCCAGCAGCAAGAAAGGTGCAGGGGCCCTACTGGGGAATCAGCCCCAGCATTTT. Amino acids: CASSKKGAGALLGNQPQHF.

V gene TRBV5-1 combines with J gene TRBJ1-1; D is possibly TRBD1 (5 bases). CDR1 is SGHRS and CDR2 is YFSETQ in the germline V gene. Trimming cost V 1 base and J 1 base, with 11 bases left between them. The CDR3 contains 15 residues. Here the CDR3 DNA reads TGCGCCAGCAGCTTGAGGGTGGGGCAGAACACTGAAGCTTTCTTT. Residues: CASSLRVGQNTEAFF.

A few counts support this clone. This chain uses TRBV19 with TRBJ1-2, with a weak D call TRBD1 (6 bases). From germline, CDR1 is LNHDA and CDR2 SQIVND (reference sequence). The length of the CDR3 is 14 residues. Trimming took off 4 bases at V and 7 bases at J, with 16 bases between the two ends. The CDR3, as DNA: TGTGCCAGTAGTAAAAGACACAGGGATTTTGGCTACACCTTC. Protein product: CASSKRHRDFGYTF.

This clone showed up just a few times. The V and J genes are TRBV25-1 and TRBJ2-1; a weak D match, TRBD1 (6 bases). Germline CDR1 reads MGHDK; CDR2 reads SYGVNS. The V end lost 1 base, the J end lost 8 bases, and 15 bases lay between the germline ends. CDR3 length: 15 residues. The CDR3, as DNA: TGTGCCAGCAGTGAATCGGGCAGGGGTCGGGATGAGCAGTTCTTC. The encoded protein is CASSESGRGRDEQFF.

CDR3 in DNA: TGTGCCAGCAGTTACGAGGCTAGCACCGGGGAGCTGTTTTTT. Translating gives CASSYEASTGELFF. This rearrangement joins TRBV6-5 to TRBJ2-2, with unresolved D. The length of the CDR3 is 14 residues. Trimming took 2 bases from V and 4 from J, leaving 8 bases between them. Germline V gene data show CDR1 as MNHEY and CDR2 as SVGAGI.

The chain joins TRBV7-2 to TRBJ2-1; 13 positions agree with TRBD2. The length of the CDR3 is 14 residues. With 6 bases clipped from V and 9 bases from J, the junction kept 5 bases outside the gene matches. In germline, CDR1 is SGHTA, CDR2 FQGNSA. In DNA, the CDR3 is TGTGCCAGCAGACTAGCGGGAGGGGCCCCTGAGCAGTTCTTC. The encoded protein is CASRLAGGAPEQFF.

This clone turned up a few times. The rearrangement uses TRBV5-6 and TRBJ2-7; 12 nucleotides agree with TRBD2. V shed 4 bases, J shed 2 bases, and the junction held 7 bases outside the gene matches. Germline values: CDR1 SGHDT, CDR2 YYEEEE. The CDR3 spans 16 residues. CDR3 sequence: CASSDGLAGSTYEQYF. The DNA of the CDR3 is TGTGCCAGCAGCGACGGACTAGCGGGATCGACCTACGAGCAGTACTTC.

This chain connects TRBV7-2 to TRBJ2-5, with 8 bases that match TRBD2. V lost 1 base, J lost 5 bases, and 6 bases stayed unmatched. Germline V gene sequence: CDR1 SGHTA, CDR2 FQGNSA. This CDR3 region has 15 residues. Written as DNA, the CDR3 is TGTGCCAGCAGCTTAGTCGCGGGGGGCCGGGAGACCCAGTACTTC. It specifies CASSLVAGGRETQYF.

The chain joins TRBV27 to TRBJ2-3, with TRBD1 matching 10 bases. This CDR3 contains 14 residues. The ends lost 8 bases at V and 6 bases at J; junction bases unmatched: 8. Germline CDR1 is MNHEY and CDR2 is SMNVEV (reference sequence). The CDR3 sequence: CASSMTGGWDTQYF. CDR3 nucleotides: TGTGCCAGCTCCATGACAGGGGGCTGGGATACGCAGTATTTT.

The genes are TRBV30 and TRBJ1-1; tentative D call: TRBD1 (6 bases). The CDR3 is 12 residues long. V lost 5 bases to trimming and J lost 4 bases, with 11 bases between them. The V gene's germline CDR1 is GTSNPN and CDR2 SVGIG (reference sequence). CDR3 coding DNA: TGTGCCTGGTGCACAGGGTTCACTGAAGCTTTCTTT. This translates into CAWCTGFTEAFF.

This sequence joins TRBV5-1 and TRBJ2-3, with 10 bases aligning to TRBD2. Germline V lookup: CDR1 SGHRS, CDR2 YFSETQ. V lost 5 bases, J lost 4 bases, and 4 bases stayed unmatched. This CDR3 contains 14 residues. The CDR3 region is CASRPGTSADTQYF. The CDR3 nucleotides are TGCGCCAGCAGACCCGGGACTAGCGCAGATACGCAGTATTTT. The whole variable domain, remainder taken from reference TRBV5-1 and TRBJ2-3, is KAGVTQTPRYLIKTRGQQVTLSCSPISGHRSVSWYQQTPGQGLQFLFEYFSETQRNKGNFPGRFSGRQFSNSRSEMNVSTLELGDSALYLCASRPGTSADTQYFGPGTRLTVL.

The rearrangement uses TRBV9 and TRBJ2-1; no definite D call. Germline V gives CDR1 SGDLS, CDR2 YYNGEE. The CDR3 is 14 amino acids. Trimming cost V 3 bases and J 8 bases, with 15 bases left between them. CDR3 region: CASSALTDSYEQFF. The CDR3 DNA reads TGTGCCAGCAGCGCCCTTACTGACTCCTATGAGCAGTTCTTC.

This sequence joins TRBV5-4 and TRBJ2-3, with 9 bases fitting TRBD2. Trimming at V came to 0 bases and at J to 4 bases, leaving 6 bases not matched to a gene. Germline V CDR1 and CDR2: SGHNT, YYREEE (reference sequence). The CDR3 spans 16 residues. The CDR3 here is CASSLGLAGTADTQYF. The CDR3 DNA sequence: TGTGCCAGCAGCTTGGGCCTAGCGGGAACTGCAGATACGCAGTATTTT.

CDR3 region: CASSFRQGAQTQYF. CDR3 coding DNA: TGTGCCAGCAGCTTCCGACAGGGTGCGCAGACCCAGTACTTC. V usage is TRBV7-2 and J usage is TRBJ2-5; 7 nucleotides match TRBD1. Germline CDR1 and CDR2: SGHTA and FQGNSA. This CDR3 contains 14 residues. J lost 6 bases, V lost 3 bases, and 7 bases had no gene match.